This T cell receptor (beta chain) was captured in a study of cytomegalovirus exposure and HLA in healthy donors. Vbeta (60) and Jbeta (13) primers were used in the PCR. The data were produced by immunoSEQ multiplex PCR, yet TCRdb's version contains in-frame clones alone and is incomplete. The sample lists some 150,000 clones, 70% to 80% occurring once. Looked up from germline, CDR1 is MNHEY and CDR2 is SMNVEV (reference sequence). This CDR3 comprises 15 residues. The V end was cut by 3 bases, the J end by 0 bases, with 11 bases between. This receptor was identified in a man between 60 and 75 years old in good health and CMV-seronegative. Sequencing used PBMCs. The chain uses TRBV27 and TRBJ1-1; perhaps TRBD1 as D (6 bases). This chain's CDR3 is CASSLLDSMNTEAFF. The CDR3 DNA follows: TGTGCCAGCAGTTTGTTGGACAGCATGAACACTGAAGCTTTCTTT.